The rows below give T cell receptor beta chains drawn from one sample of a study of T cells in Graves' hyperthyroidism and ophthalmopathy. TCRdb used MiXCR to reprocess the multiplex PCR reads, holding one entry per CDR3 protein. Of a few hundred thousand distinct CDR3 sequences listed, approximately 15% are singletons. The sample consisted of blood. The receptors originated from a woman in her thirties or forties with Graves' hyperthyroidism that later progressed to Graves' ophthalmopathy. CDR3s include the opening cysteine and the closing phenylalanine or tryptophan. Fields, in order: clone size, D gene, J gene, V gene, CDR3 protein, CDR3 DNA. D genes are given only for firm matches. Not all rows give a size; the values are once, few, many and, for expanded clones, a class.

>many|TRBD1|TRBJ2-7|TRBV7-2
CASSLDPGQGRLGEQYF
TGTGCCAGCAGCTTAGATCCGGGACAGGGGCGCCTAGGCGAGCAGTACTTC
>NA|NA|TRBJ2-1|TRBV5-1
CASKLGGSSHNEQFF
TGCGCCAGTAAACTAGGGGGGTCCTCCCACAATGAGCAGTTCTTC
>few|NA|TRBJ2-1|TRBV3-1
CASSQDRGAQGDNEQFF
TGTGCCAGCAGCCAAGATAGGGGGGCCCAAGGGGACAATGAGCAGTTCTTC
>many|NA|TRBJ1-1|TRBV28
CASSYRDGLNTEAFF
TGTGCCAGCAGTTACCGGGACGGTTTGAACACTGAAGCTTTCTTT
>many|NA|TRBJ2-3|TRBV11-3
CASSHSTDTQYF
TGTGCCAGCAGCCACAGCACAGATACGCAGTATTTT
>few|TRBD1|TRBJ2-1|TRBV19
CASRSDRDLYNEQFF
TGTGCCAGTAGATCTGACAGGGACCTCTACAATGAGCAGTTCTTC
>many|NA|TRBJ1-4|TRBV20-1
CSALDKTNEKLFF
TGCAGTGCCCTCGACAAAACTAATGAAAAACTGTTTTTT
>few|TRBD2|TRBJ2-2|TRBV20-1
CSATGIIAGESGGTGELFF
TGCAGTGCCACCGGAATAATAGCGGGAGAGAGCGGGGGCACCGGGGAGCTGTTTTTT
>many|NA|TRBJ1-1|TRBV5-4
CASSYLGRTEAFF
TGTGCCAGCAGCTATCTCGGGAGGACTGAAGCTTTCTTT
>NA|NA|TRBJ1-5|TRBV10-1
CASSESTDLPQHF
TGCGCCAGCAGTGAGTCGACGGATCTGCCCCAGCATTTT
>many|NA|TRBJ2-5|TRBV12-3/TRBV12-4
CASRQQETQYF
TGTGCCAGCAGGCAGCAAGAGACCCAGTACTTC
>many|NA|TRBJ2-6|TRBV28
CASSFSFTDQINSGANVLTF
TGTGCCAGCAGTTTTTCTTTTACAGATCAGATTAACTCTGGGGCCAACGTCCTGACTTTC
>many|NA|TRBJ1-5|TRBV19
CASSLQGWPQHF
TGTGCCAGTAGCCTACAGGGCTGGCCCCAGCATTTT
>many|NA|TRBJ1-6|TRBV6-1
CASRTYLGVSPLHF
TGTGCCAGCAGGACCTACTTAGGGGTGTCACCCCTCCACTTT
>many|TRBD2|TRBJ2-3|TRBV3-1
CASSQGVAGGTDTQYF
TGTGCCAGCAGCCAAGGTGTAGCGGGAGGCACAGATACGCAGTATTTT
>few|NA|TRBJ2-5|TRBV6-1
CATRGREREYF
TGTGCCACCAGGGGGCGGGAGAGGGAGTACTTC
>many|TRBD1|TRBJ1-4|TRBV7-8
CASSFPGTGTEKLFF
TGTGCCAGCAGCTTCCCGGGGACAGGGACTGAAAAACTGTTTTTT
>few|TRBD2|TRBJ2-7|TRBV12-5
CASAHSTSGTYEQYF
TGTGCTAGTGCCCACTCGACTAGCGGGACCTACGAGCAGTACTTC
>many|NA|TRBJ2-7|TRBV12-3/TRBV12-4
CASTLRGEQYF
TGTGCCAGCACCCTTAGGGGCGAGCAGTACTTC
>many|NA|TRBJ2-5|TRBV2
CASKASLKETQYF
TGTGCCAGCAAGGCTAGCCTAAAAGAGACCCAGTACTTC
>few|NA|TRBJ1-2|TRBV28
CASSFFRVQAANYGYTF
TGTGCCAGCAGTTTCTTCAGGGTTCAAGCGGCTAACTATGGCTACACCTTC
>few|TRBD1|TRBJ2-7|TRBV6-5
CASSYAANRGHEQYF
TGTGCCAGCAGTTACGCAGCAAACAGGGGGCATGAGCAGTACTTC
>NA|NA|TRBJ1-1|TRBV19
CASSINSQNTEAFF
TGTGCCAGTAGTATCAACAGCCAGAACACTGAAGCTTTCTTT
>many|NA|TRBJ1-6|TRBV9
CASSTWADRNSPLHF
TGTGCCAGCAGCACCTGGGCAGATCGTAATTCACCCCTCCACTTT
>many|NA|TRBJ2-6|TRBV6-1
CASRDRGTLKGSGANVLTF
TGTGCCAGCAGAGACCGCGGGACCCTTAAGGGGTCTGGGGCCAACGTCCTGACTTTC
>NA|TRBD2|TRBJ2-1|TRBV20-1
CSASSYSGRGHNEQFF
TGCAGTGCTAGTTCCTATAGCGGGAGGGGTCACAATGAGCAGTTCTTC
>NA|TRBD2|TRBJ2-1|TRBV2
CASSALAGNYNEQFF
TGTGCCAGCAGTGCGCTAGCGGGAAACTACAATGAGCAGTTCTTC
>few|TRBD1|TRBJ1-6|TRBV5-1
CASRGQGDNSPLHF
TGCGCCAGCAGGGGACAGGGGGATAATTCACCCCTCCACTTT
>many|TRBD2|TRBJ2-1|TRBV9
CASSVGSGFYNEQFF
TGTGCCAGCAGCGTAGGTAGCGGGTTCTACAATGAGCAGTTCTTC
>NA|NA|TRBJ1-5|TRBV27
CASSLWGYGQPQHF
TGTGCCAGCAGTTTATGGGGGTACGGTCAGCCCCAGCATTTT
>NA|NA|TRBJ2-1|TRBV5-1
CASSLIADSYNEQFF
TGCGCCAGCAGCCTCATAGCGGACTCCTACAATGAGCAGTTCTTC
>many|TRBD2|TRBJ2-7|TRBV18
CASSPGERGFHYEQYF
TGTGCCAGCTCACCAGGGGAGCGGGGGTTCCACTACGAGCAGTACTTC
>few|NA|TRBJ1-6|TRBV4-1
CASSQESRGSNSPLHF
TGCGCCAGCAGCCAAGAGTCAAGGGGGTCGAATTCACCCCTCCACTTT
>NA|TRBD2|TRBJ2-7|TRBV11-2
CASSLISGRAYEQYF
TGTGCCAGCAGCCTCATTAGCGGGAGGGCCTACGAGCAGTACTTC
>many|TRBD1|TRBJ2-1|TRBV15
CATSRPGQKIPLTMGNEQFF
TGTGCCACCAGCAGACCGGGACAGAAGATTCCGCTGACTATGGGAAATGAGCAGTTCTTC
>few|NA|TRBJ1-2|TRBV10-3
CAIRSLQGSPTGGGYTF
TGTGCCATCAGATCACTACAGGGATCGCCAACCGGCGGTGGCTACACCTTC
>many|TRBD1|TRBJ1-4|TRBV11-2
CASSLEGQVSFF
TGTGCCAGCAGCTTAGAGGGACAGGTTTCGTTTTTT
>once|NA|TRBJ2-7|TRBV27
CASSLGGINEQYF
TGTGCCAGCAGTTTAGGAGGGATCAACGAGCAGTACTTC
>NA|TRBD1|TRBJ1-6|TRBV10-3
CAISGPGQGESPLHF
TGTGCCATCAGTGGACCGGGACAGGGAGAGTCACCCCTCCACTTT
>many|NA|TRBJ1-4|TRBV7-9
CASSLLTTNEKLFF
TGTGCCAGCAGCCTACTCACAACTAATGAAAAACTGTTTTTT